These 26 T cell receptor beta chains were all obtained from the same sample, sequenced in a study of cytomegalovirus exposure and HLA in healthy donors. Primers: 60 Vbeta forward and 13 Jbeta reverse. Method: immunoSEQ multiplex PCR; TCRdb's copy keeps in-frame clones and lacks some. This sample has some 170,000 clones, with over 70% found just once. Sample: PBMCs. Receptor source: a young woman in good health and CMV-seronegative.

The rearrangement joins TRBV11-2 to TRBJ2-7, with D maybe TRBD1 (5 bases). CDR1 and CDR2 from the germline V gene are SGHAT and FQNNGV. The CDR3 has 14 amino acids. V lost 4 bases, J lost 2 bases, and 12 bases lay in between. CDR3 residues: CASSYTGHAYEQYF. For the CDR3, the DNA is TGTGCCAGCAGCTACACAGGCCATGCCTACGAGCAGTACTTC.

CDR3 in amino acids: CASSQGGGRAADEQFF. The CDR3 region has the DNA TGCGCCAGCAGCCAAGGGGGCGGGAGGGCTGCGGATGAGCAGTTCTTC. The chain recombines TRBV4-3 with TRBJ2-1; 9 bases fit TRBD2. The CDR3 is 16 amino acids. Germline V gene lookup returns CDR1 LGHNA and CDR2 YSLEER. The ends lost 1 base at V and 8 bases at J; junction bases unmatched: 9.

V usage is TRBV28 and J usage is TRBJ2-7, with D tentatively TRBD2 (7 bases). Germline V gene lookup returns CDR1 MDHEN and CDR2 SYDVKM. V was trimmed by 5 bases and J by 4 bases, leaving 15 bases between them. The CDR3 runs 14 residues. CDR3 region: CASSTGRGTYEQYF. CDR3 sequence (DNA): TGTGCCAGCAGTACAGGGAGGGGAACTTACGAGCAGTACTTC.

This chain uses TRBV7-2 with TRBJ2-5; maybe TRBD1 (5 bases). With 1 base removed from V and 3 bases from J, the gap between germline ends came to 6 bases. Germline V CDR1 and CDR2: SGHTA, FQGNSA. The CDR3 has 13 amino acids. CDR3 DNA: TGTGCCAGCAGCTTAGTCAGGGAAGAGACCCAGTACTTC. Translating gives CASSLVREETQYF. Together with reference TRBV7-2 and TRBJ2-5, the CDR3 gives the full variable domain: GAGVSQSPSNKVTEKGKDVELRCDPISGHTALYWYRQSLGQGLEFLIYFQGNSAPDKSGLPSDRFSAERTGGSVSTLTIQRTQQEDSAVYLCASSLVREETQYFGPGTRLLVL.

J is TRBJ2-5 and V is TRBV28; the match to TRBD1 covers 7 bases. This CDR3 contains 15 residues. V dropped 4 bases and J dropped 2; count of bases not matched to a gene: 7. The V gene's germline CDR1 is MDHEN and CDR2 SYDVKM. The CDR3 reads CASSSPRGQQETQYF. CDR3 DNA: TGTGCCAGCAGTTCCCCAAGGGGACAGCAAGAGACCCAGTACTTC. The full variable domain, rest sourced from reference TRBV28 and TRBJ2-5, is DVKVTQSSRYLVKRTGEKVFLECVQDMDHENMFWYRQDPGLGLRLIYFSYDVKMKEKGDIPEGYSVSREKKERFSLILESASTNQTSMYLCASSSPRGQQETQYFGPGTRLLVL.

The CDR3 spells CASSRRTGEDEAFF. Here the CDR3 DNA reads TGTGCCAGCAGCCGTCGAACAGGGGAGGATGAAGCTTTCTTT. The J gene is TRBJ1-1, the V gene TRBV11-2; TRBD1 aligns across 7 bases. The CDR3 contains 14 residues. Germline lookup yields CDR1 SGHAT and CDR2 FQNNGV. V lost 5 bases, J lost 7 bases, and 10 bases stayed unmatched. Drawing the rest from reference TRBV11-2 and TRBJ1-1, the complete variable domain is EAGVAQSPRYKIIEKRQSVAFWCNPISGHATLYWYQQILGQGPKLLIQFQNNGVVDDSQLPKDRFSAERLKGVDSTLKIQPAKLEDSAVYLCASSRRTGEDEAFFGQGTRLTVV.

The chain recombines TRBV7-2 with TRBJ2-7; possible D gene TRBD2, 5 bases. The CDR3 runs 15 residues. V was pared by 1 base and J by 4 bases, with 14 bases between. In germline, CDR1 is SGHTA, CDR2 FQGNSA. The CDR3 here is CASSLGLGSGYEQYF. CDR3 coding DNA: TGTGCCAGCAGCTTAGGTTTGGGTTCGGGGTACGAGCAGTACTTC.

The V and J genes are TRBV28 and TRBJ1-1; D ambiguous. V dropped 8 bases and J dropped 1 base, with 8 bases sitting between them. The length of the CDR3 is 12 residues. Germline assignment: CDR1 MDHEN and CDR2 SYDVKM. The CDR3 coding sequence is TGTGCCAGCCATAGACAGAACACTGAAGCTTTCTTT. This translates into CASHRQNTEAFF.

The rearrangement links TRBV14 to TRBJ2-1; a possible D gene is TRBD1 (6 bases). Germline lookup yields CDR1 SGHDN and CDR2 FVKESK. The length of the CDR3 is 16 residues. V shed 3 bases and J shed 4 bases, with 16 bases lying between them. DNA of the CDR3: TGTGCCAGCAGCCACCAACAGGGACGCTCTTACAATGAGCAGTTCTTC. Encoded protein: CASSHQQGRSYNEQFF.

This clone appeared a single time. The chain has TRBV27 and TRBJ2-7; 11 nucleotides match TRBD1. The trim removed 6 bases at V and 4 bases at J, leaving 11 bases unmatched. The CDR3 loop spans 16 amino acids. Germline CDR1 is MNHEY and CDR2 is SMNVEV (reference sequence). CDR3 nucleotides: TGTGCCAGCAGCCTCCTACCGGGACAGGGGGTTTACGAGCAGTACTTC. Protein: CASSLLPGQGVYEQYF.

In DNA form, the CDR3 reads TGCGCCAGCAGCCCAGGGTCAGGTGGCGATCAGCCCCAGCATTTT. This translates into CASSPGSGGDQPQHF. J is TRBJ1-5 and V is TRBV5-1, with a weak D call TRBD1 (5 bases). Trimming shortened V by 4 bases and J by 5 bases, and 16 bases separated the two germline ends. Germline V lookup: CDR1 SGHRS, CDR2 YFSETQ. The CDR3 runs to 15 residues.

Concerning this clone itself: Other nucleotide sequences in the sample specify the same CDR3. The CDR3 DNA sequence: TGTGCCAGCAGCTTAGGGACCGGGGCCTACGAGCAGTACTTC. Encoded protein: CASSLGTGAYEQYF. The V and J genes are TRBV7-6 and TRBJ2-7, with D possibly being TRBD2 (5 bases). This CDR3 has 14 amino acids. The germline CDR1 and CDR2 sequences are SGHVS and FNYEAQ. V lost 1 base, J lost 2 bases, and 9 bases lay in between.

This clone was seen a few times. CDR3 in amino acids: CASNQEETQYF. CDR3 in DNA: TGTGCCAGCAATCAGGAAGAGACCCAGTACTTC. This sequence joins TRBV28 and TRBJ2-5, with D unclear. Trimming removed 7 bases at V and 3 bases at J, with 6 bases between. The CDR3 covers 11 residues. Germline V gene lookup returns CDR1 MDHEN and CDR2 SYDVKM. The full variable domain, its missing parts supplied by reference TRBV28 and TRBJ2-5, is DVKVTQSSRYLVKRTGEKVFLECVQDMDHENMFWYRQDPGLGLRLIYFSYDVKMKEKGDIPEGYSVSREKKERFSLILESASTNQTSMYLCASNQEETQYFGPGTRLLVL.

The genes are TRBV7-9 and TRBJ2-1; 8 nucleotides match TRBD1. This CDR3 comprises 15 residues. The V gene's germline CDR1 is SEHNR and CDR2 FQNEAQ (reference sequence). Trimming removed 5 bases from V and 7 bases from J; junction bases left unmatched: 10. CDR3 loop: CASSPRTGPFNEQFF. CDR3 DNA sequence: TGTGCCAGCAGCCCCCGGACAGGGCCATTTAATGAGCAGTTCTTC.

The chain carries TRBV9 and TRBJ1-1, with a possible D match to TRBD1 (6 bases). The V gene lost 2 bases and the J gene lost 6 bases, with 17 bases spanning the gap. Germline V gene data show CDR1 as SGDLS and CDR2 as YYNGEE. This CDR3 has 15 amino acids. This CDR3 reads CASSVVGGGVSEAFF. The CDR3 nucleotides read TGTGCCAGCAGCGTCGTGGGAGGGGGGGTTTCTGAAGCTTTCTTT.

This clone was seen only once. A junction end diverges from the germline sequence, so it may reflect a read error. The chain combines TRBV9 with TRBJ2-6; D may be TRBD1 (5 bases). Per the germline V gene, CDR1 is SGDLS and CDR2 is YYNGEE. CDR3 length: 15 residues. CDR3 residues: CASSVGVGGANGLTF. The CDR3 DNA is TGTGCCAGCAGCGTAGGTGTTGGTGGGGCCAACGGCCTGACTTTC. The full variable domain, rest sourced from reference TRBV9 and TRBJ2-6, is DSGVTQTPKHLITATGQRVTLRCSPRSGDLSVYWYQQSLDQGLQFLIQYYNGEERAKGNILERFSAQQFPDLHSELNLSSLELGDSALYFCASSVGVGGANGLTFGAGSRLTVL.

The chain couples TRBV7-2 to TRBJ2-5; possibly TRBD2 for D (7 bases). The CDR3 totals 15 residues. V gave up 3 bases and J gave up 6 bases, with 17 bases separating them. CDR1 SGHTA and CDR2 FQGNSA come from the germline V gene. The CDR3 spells CASSFRGGQVKTQYF. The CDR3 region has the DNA TGTGCCAGCAGCTTTAGGGGGGGCCAGGTGAAGACCCAGTACTTC.

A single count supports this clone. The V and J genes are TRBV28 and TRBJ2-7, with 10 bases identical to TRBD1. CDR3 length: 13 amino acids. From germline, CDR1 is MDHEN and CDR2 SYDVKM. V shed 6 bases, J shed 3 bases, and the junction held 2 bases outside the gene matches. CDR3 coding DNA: TGTGCCAGCAGAGACAGGGGGCGCTACGAGCAGTACTTC. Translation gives CASRDRGRYEQYF.

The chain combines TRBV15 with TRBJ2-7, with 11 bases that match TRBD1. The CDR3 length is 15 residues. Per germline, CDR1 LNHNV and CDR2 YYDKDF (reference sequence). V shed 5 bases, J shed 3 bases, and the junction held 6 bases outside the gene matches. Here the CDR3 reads CATSGRDRGSYEQYF. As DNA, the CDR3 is TGTGCCACCAGCGGCCGGGACAGGGGGAGCTACGAGCAGTACTTC.

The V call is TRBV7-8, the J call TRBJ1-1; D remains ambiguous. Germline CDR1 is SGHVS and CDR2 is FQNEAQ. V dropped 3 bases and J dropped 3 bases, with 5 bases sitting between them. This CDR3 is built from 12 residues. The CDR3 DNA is TGTGCCAGCAGCTTTATAGACACTGAAGCTTTCTTT. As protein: CASSFIDTEAFF.

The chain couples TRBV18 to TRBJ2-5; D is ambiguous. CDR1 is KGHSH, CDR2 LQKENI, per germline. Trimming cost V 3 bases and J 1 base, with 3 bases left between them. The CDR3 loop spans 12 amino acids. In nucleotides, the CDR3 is TGTGCCAGCTCACCCTCCCAAGAGACCCAGTACTTC. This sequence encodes CASSPSQETQYF.

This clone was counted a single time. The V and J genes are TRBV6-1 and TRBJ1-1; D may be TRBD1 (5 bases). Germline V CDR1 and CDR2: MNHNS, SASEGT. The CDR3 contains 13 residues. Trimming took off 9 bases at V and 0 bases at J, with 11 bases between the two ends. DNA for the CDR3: TGTGCCAGTTACAGGAAAATGAACACTGAAGCTTTCTTT. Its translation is CASYRKMNTEAFF.

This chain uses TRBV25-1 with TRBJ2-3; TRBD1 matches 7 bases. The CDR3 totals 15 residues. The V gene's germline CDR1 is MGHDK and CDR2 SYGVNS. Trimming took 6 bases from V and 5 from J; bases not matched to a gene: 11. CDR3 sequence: CASSPWKGAGDTQYF. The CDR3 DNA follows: TGTGCCAGCAGCCCCTGGAAGGGGGCGGGAGATACGCAGTATTTT. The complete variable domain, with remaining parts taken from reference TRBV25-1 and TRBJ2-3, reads EADIYQTPRYLVIGTGKKITLECSQTMGHDKMYWYQQDPGMELHLIHYSYGVNSTEKGDLSSESTVSRIRTEHFPLTLESARPSHTSQYLCASSPWKGAGDTQYFGPGTRLTVL.

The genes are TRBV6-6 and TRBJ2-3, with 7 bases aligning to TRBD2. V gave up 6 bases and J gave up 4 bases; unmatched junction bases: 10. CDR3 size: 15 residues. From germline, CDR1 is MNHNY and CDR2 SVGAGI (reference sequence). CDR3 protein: CASRAGLSGPDTQYF. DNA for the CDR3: TGTGCCAGCAGGGCGGGACTTAGCGGGCCAGATACGCAGTATTTT.

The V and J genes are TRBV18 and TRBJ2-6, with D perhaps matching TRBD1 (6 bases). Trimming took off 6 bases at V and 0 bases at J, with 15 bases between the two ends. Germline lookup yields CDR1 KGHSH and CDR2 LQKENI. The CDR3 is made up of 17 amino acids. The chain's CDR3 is CASSPAGVNSGANVLTF. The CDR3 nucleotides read TGTGCCAGCTCCCCGGCAGGGGTGAACTCTGGGGCCAACGTCCTGACTTTC. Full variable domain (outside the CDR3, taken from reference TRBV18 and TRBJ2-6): NAGVMQNPRHLVRRRGQEARLRCSPMKGHSHVYWYRQLPEEGLKFMVYLQKENIIDESGMPKERFSAEFPKEGPSILRIQQVVRGDSAAYFCASSPAGVNSGANVLTFGAGSRLTVL.

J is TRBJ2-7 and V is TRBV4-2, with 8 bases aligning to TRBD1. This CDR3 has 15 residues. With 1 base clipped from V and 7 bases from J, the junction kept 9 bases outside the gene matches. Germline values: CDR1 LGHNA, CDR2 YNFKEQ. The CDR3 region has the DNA TGTGCCAGCAGCCAAGCTGCCACAGGGGGTAAAGAGCAGTACTTC. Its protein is CASSQAATGGKEQYF.